This section outlines one TCR beta chain sequence together with its context. Antigen: not known. MiXCR was run by TCRdb on the reads, yielding one entry per CDR3 protein. The table includes roughly 920,000 distinct CDR3 sequences, approximately 33% detected once. The data are from a study of T cell repertoires in cytomegalovirus infection. Sequenced here: cultured CD8+ T cells from PBMCs, sampled from culture after CMV antigen stimulation. The clonotype was recovered from a human donor in good health (CMV status not recorded). Some clones in this sample may be carry-over from other donors' samples.

CDR3 sequence (DNA): TGTGCCAGCAGTGAAGCCAGGGGGAACACTGAAGCTTTCTTT. Its translation: CASSEARGNTEAFF. The chain carries TRBV2 and TRBJ1-1, with TRBD1 as a possible D gene (6 bases). Germline CDR1 is SNHLY and CDR2 is FYNNEI. The ends were cut back, 0 bases at V and 1 base at J, with 6 bases in the middle. The CDR3 is 14 residues long.